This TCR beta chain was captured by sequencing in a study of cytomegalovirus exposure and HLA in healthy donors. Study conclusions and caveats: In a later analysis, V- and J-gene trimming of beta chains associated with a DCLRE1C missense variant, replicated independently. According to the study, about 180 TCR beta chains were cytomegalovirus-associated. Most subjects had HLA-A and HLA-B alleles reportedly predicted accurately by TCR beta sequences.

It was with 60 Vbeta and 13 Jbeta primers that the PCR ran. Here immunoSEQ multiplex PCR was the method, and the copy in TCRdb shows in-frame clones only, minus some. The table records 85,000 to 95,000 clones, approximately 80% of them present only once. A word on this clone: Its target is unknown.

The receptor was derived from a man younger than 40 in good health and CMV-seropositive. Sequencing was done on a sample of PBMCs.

The CDR3 region has the DNA TGTGCCAGCAGTTACCCGGGGAGCAATCAGCCCCAGCATTTT. It translates to CASSYPGSNQPQHF. The rearrangement joins TRBV6-6 to TRBJ1-5; D is unclear. Germline CDR1 reads MNHNY; CDR2 reads SVGAGI (reference sequence). This CDR3 contains 14 residues. The V end lost 2 bases, the J end lost 1 base, and 6 bases lay between the germline ends.